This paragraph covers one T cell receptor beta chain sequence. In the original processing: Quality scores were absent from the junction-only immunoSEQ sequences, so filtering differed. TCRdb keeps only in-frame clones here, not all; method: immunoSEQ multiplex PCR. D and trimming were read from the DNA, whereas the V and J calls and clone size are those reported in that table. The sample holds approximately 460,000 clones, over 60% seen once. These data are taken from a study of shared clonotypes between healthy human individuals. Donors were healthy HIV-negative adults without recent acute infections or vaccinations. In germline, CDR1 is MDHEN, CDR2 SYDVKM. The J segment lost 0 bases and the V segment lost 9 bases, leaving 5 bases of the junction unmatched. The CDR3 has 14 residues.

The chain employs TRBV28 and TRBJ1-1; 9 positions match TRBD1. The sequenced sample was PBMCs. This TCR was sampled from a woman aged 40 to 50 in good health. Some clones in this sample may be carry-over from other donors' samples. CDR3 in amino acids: CASRQGVMNTEAFF. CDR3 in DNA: TGTGCCAGTCGACAGGGGGTTATGAACACTGAAGCTTTCTTT.